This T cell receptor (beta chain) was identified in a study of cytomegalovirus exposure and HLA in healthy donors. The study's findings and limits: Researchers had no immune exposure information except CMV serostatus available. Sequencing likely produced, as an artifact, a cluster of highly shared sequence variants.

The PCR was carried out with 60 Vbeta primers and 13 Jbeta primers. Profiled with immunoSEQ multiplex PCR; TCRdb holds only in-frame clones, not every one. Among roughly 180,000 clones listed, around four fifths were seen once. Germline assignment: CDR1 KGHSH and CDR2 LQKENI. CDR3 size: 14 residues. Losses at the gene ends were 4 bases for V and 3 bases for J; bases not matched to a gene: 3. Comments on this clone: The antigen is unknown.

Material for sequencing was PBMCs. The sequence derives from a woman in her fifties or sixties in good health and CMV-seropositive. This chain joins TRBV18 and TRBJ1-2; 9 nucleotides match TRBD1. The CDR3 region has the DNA TGTGCCAGCTCACAACAGGGGGCTGACTATGGCTACACCTTC. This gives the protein CASSQQGADYGYTF.